A selection of T cell receptor beta chains follows, all from one sample in a study of blood T cell repertoires in COVID-19. TCRdb keeps only in-frame clones here, not all; method: immunoSEQ multiplex PCR. The sample lists some 150,000 clones, about 80% occurring once. Material for sequencing was peripheral blood. The receptors originated from a man in his sixties with acute or convalescent COVID-19. CDR3s include the opening cysteine and the closing phenylalanine or tryptophan. Fields, in order: V gene, clone size, D gene, J gene, CDR3 protein, CDR3 DNA. D genes are given only for firm matches. Clone sizes are given selectively: once, few, many, or a class where the clone is expanded.

v_gene: TRBV27; abundance: once; d_gene: -; j_gene: TRBJ1-2; CDR3aa: CASSPPPTGKTTRYGYTF; CDR3nt: TGTGCCAGCAGTCCCCCCCCGACAGGCAAAACGACTCGCTATGGCTACACCTTC
v_gene: TRBV7-2; abundance: -; d_gene: TRBD1; j_gene: TRBJ1-1; CDR3aa: CASSFSGQVMNTEAFF; CDR3nt: TGTGCCAGCAGCTTCTCCGGACAGGTCATGAACACTGAAGCTTTCTTT
v_gene: TRBV6-5; abundance: -; d_gene: -; j_gene: TRBJ1-2; CDR3aa: CASSYSRGLTSNSYTF; CDR3nt: TGTGCCAGCAGTTACTCGAGAGGCCTTACCTCAAATAGCTACACCTTC
v_gene: TRBV11-2; abundance: -; d_gene: -; j_gene: TRBJ2-7; CDR3aa: CASSLANRERGSYEQYF; CDR3nt: TGTGCCAGCAGCTTAGCTAACAGGGAAAGGGGAAGCTACGAGCAGTACTTC
v_gene: TRBV7-2; abundance: -; d_gene: -; j_gene: TRBJ1-5; CDR3aa: CASSLSSRYNQPQHF; CDR3nt: TGTGCCAGCAGCTTGTCTTCTCGTTACAATCAGCCCCAGCATTTT
v_gene: TRBV10-3; abundance: -; d_gene: TRBD2; j_gene: TRBJ2-2; CDR3aa: CAISESQVELAGRLAGELFF; CDR3nt: TGTGCCATCAGTGAGTCACAGGTGGAACTAGCGGGACGTTTGGCCGGGGAGCTGTTTTTT
v_gene: TRBV6-5; abundance: -; d_gene: TRBD1; j_gene: TRBJ1-6; CDR3aa: CASSLTGGMDSPLHF; CDR3nt: TGTGCCAGCAGTTTGACAGGGGGCATGGATTCACCCCTCCACTTT
v_gene: TRBV25-1; abundance: -; d_gene: -; j_gene: TRBJ1-1; CDR3aa: CASRTDVGTEAFF; CDR3nt: TGTGCCAGCAGAACAGACGTTGGGACTGAAGCTTTCTTT
v_gene: TRBV30; abundance: -; d_gene: TRBD2; j_gene: TRBJ2-3; CDR3aa: CAWSPLAGRTDTQYF; CDR3nt: TGTGCCTGGAGCCCATTAGCGGGCCGGACAGATACGCAGTATTTT
v_gene: TRBV21-1; abundance: few; d_gene: -; j_gene: TRBJ1-2; CDR3aa: CASSKVRRVGGYGYTF; CDR3nt: TGTGCCAGCAGCAAAGTCAGGAGGGTGGGGGGCTATGGCTACACCTTC
v_gene: TRBV6-5; abundance: -; d_gene: -; j_gene: TRBJ1-4; CDR3aa: CASSPYRVSNEKLFF; CDR3nt: TGTGCCAGCAGTCCCTACAGGGTCTCTAATGAAAAACTGTTTTTT
v_gene: TRBV7-2; abundance: -; d_gene: -; j_gene: TRBJ2-7; CDR3aa: CASSQSGTFSYEQYF; CDR3nt: TGTGCCAGCAGTCAGTCCGGGACTTTCTCCTACGAGCAGTACTTC
v_gene: TRBV19; abundance: -; d_gene: -; j_gene: TRBJ2-3; CDR3aa: CASTYGQTDTQYF; CDR3nt: TGTGCCAGTACTTACGGACAGACAGATACGCAGTATTTT
v_gene: TRBV6-5; abundance: -; d_gene: -; j_gene: TRBJ2-3; CDR3aa: CASTKGGGRGDTQYF; CDR3nt: TGTGCCAGCACCAAAGGGGGGGGGCGTGGAGATACGCAGTATTTT
v_gene: TRBV30; abundance: -; d_gene: -; j_gene: TRBJ2-5; CDR3aa: CAWSVGGHQETQYF; CDR3nt: TGTGCCTGGAGTGTAGGGGGACACCAAGAGACCCAGTACTTC
v_gene: TRBV5-4; abundance: -; d_gene: TRBD1; j_gene: TRBJ2-2; CDR3aa: CASSLEQGAGELFF; CDR3nt: TGTGCCAGCAGCTTGGAACAGGGGGCCGGGGAGCTGTTTTTT
v_gene: TRBV5-4; abundance: -; d_gene: TRBD2; j_gene: TRBJ2-1; CDR3aa: CASSRGGPSSYNEQFF; CDR3nt: TGTGCCAGCAGCCGGGGGGGCCCTAGCTCCTACAATGAGCAGTTCTTC
v_gene: TRBV7-2; abundance: -; d_gene: -; j_gene: TRBJ1-5; CDR3aa: CASRGQGNQPQHF; CDR3nt: TGTGCCAGCAGGGGGCAGGGCAATCAGCCCCAGCATTTT
v_gene: TRBV6-5; abundance: -; d_gene: -; j_gene: TRBJ1-6; CDR3aa: CASSYMTGLGASPLHF; CDR3nt: TGTGCCAGCAGTTATATGACGGGTTTAGGCGCTTCACCCCTCCACTTT
v_gene: TRBV18; abundance: -; d_gene: -; j_gene: TRBJ1-6; CDR3aa: CASSPRAGGQLYNSPLHF; CDR3nt: TGTGCCAGCTCACCACGCGCGGGGGGCCAACTTTATAATTCACCCCTCCACTTT
v_gene: TRBV5-1; abundance: -; d_gene: TRBD1; j_gene: TRBJ1-2; CDR3aa: CASSLTGGTYGYTF; CDR3nt: TGCGCCAGCAGCTTGACAGGGGGAACGTATGGCTACACCTTC
v_gene: TRBV9; abundance: -; d_gene: TRBD2; j_gene: TRBJ2-2; CDR3aa: CASSVVLAGAWGSGELFF; CDR3nt: TGTGCCAGCAGCGTAGTCCTAGCGGGGGCCTGGGGGTCCGGGGAGCTGTTTTTT
v_gene: TRBV27; abundance: few; d_gene: TRBD1; j_gene: TRBJ2-5; CDR3aa: CASSFAGTVQETQYF; CDR3nt: TGTGCCAGCAGTTTCGCCGGGACAGTACAAGAGACCCAGTACTTC
v_gene: TRBV6-6; abundance: -; d_gene: TRBD1; j_gene: TRBJ2-5; CDR3aa: CASSYSIRDSQETQYF; CDR3nt: TGTGCCAGCAGTTACTCGATACGGGACAGCCAAGAGACCCAGTACTTC